These T cell receptor beta chains were read from a single sample in a study of blood T cell repertoires in COVID-19. Clones were read by immunoSEQ multiplex PCR, and TCRdb kept only the in-frame ones, dropping some. The repertoire has 200,000 to 250,000 clones, approximately 82% of them found once; the top ten carry under 3%. The specimen was peripheral blood. The receptor set was obtained from a woman in her seventies with active or convalescent COVID-19. CDR3s include the opening cysteine and the closing phenylalanine or tryptophan. Fields, in order: V gene, J gene, D gene, clone size, CDR3 DNA, CDR3 protein. D genes are given only for firm matches. Some rows mark clone size as missing; the rest say once, few, many or name a class of expanded clone.

v_gene: TRBV7-3
j_gene: TRBJ2-1
d_gene: -
abundance: few
CDR3nt: TGTGCCAGCAGCTTGGGCAGGGACAATGAGCAGTTCTTC
CDR3aa: CASSLGRDNEQFF

v_gene: TRBV19
j_gene: TRBJ2-1
d_gene: -
abundance: -
CDR3nt: TGTGCCAGTAGTATACTGGGGAGCTCCTACAATGAGCAGTTCTTC
CDR3aa: CASSILGSSYNEQFF

v_gene: TRBV18
j_gene: TRBJ1-2
d_gene: -
abundance: -
CDR3nt: TGTGCCAGCTCACCCAGCCAAGGGGGAGAGGGTGGCTACACCTTC
CDR3aa: CASSPSQGGEGGYTF

v_gene: TRBV5-1
j_gene: TRBJ2-7
d_gene: TRBD1
abundance: few
CDR3nt: TGCGCCAGCAGCTTTCTACAGGGGACCTACGAGCAGTACTTC
CDR3aa: CASSFLQGTYEQYF

v_gene: TRBV18
j_gene: TRBJ2-1
d_gene: -
abundance: -
CDR3nt: TGTGCCAGCTCACCACTCGCCAACTTGGCGGATGAGCAGTTCTTC
CDR3aa: CASSPLANLADEQFF

v_gene: TRBV29-1
j_gene: TRBJ1-1
d_gene: -
abundance: -
CDR3nt: TGCAGCGTTAAATACAGGTTGAACACTGAAGCTTTCTTT
CDR3aa: CSVKYRLNTEAFF

v_gene: TRBV9
j_gene: TRBJ2-2
d_gene: -
abundance: once
CDR3nt: TGTGCCAGCAGCGTAGGGAACAGGGTGACCGGGGAGCTGTTTTTT
CDR3aa: CASSVGNRVTGELFF

v_gene: TRBV3-1/TRBV3-2
j_gene: TRBJ1-1
d_gene: TRBD1
abundance: -
CDR3nt: TGTGCCAGCAGCCAGGCAGGGGGCACTGAAGCTTTCTTT
CDR3aa: CASSQAGGTEAFF

v_gene: TRBV12-2
j_gene: TRBJ2-3
d_gene: -
abundance: few
CDR3nt: TGTGCAAGTCGTTCACTCACGGGACAGCCTACAGATACGCAGTATTTT
CDR3aa: CASRSLTGQPTDTQYF

v_gene: TRBV24-1
j_gene: TRBJ1-2
d_gene: -
abundance: -
CDR3nt: TGTGCCACCAGTGACCTGGGCTTAAATTATGGCTACACCTTC
CDR3aa: CATSDLGLNYGYTF

v_gene: TRBV27
j_gene: TRBJ1-1
d_gene: -
abundance: -
CDR3nt: TGTGCCAGCAGTTTATTGCCCCCAGGGCAGATGAACACTGAAGCTTTCTTT
CDR3aa: CASSLLPPGQMNTEAFF

v_gene: TRBV5-1
j_gene: TRBJ2-3
d_gene: -
abundance: once
CDR3nt: TGCGCCAGCAGCTTGCCCGGGGCAGATACGCAGTATTTT
CDR3aa: CASSLPGADTQYF

v_gene: TRBV20-1
j_gene: TRBJ1-2
d_gene: -
abundance: -
CDR3nt: TGCAGTGCTAGTTCAGGCAGCGGGGGCTATGGCTACACCTTC
CDR3aa: CSASSGSGGYGYTF

v_gene: TRBV6-2/TRBV6-3
j_gene: TRBJ2-7
d_gene: TRBD1
abundance: -
CDR3nt: TGTGCCAGCAGCCCTAGGACAGGGCCTACGCTCGCCTACGAGCAGTACTTC
CDR3aa: CASSPRTGPTLAYEQYF

v_gene: TRBV6-1
j_gene: TRBJ1-2
d_gene: -
abundance: many
CDR3nt: TGTGCCAGCAGTGACCGGGACTATGGCTACACCTTC
CDR3aa: CASSDRDYGYTF

v_gene: TRBV5-4
j_gene: TRBJ2-2
d_gene: -
abundance: -
CDR3nt: TGTGCCAGCAGCTCGGGGATCACCGGGGAGCTGTTTTTT
CDR3aa: CASSSGITGELFF

v_gene: TRBV6-6
j_gene: TRBJ2-3
d_gene: -
abundance: -
CDR3nt: TGTGCCAGCAGTTACCCAGGCCGCACAGATACGCAGTATTTT
CDR3aa: CASSYPGRTDTQYF

v_gene: TRBV20-1
j_gene: TRBJ1-1
d_gene: TRBD1
abundance: -
CDR3nt: TGCAGTGCTAGTACCTACAGGGGAAACACTGAAGCTTTCTTT
CDR3aa: CSASTYRGNTEAFF

v_gene: TRBV5-1
j_gene: TRBJ1-6
d_gene: -
abundance: -
CDR3nt: TGCGCCAGCAGCTTGGACAGTACAAATTCACCCCTCCACTTT
CDR3aa: CASSLDSTNSPLHF

v_gene: TRBV5-4
j_gene: TRBJ2-7
d_gene: -
abundance: -
CDR3nt: TGTGCCAGCAGCGTCCTCAGGGGCGAGCAGTACTTC
CDR3aa: CASSVLRGEQYF

v_gene: TRBV3-1/TRBV3-2
j_gene: TRBJ2-2
d_gene: TRBD2
abundance: -
CDR3nt: TGTGCCAGCAGCCGGAATAGCGGGGGAAACACCGGGGAGCTGTTTTTT
CDR3aa: CASSRNSGGNTGELFF

v_gene: TRBV21-1
j_gene: TRBJ2-5
d_gene: -
abundance: once
CDR3nt: TGTGCCCGACCGAGGGGGGGGACCCCAGAGACCCAGTACTTC
CDR3aa: CARPRGGTPETQYF

v_gene: TRBV5-6
j_gene: TRBJ1-5
d_gene: -
abundance: -
CDR3nt: TGTGCCAGCAGCTTGGGTGGGCCATATAGCAATCAGCCCCAGCATTTT
CDR3aa: CASSLGGPYSNQPQHF

v_gene: TRBV7-9
j_gene: TRBJ1-2
d_gene: -
abundance: -
CDR3nt: TGTGCCAGCAGCCCCACGCGAAGCGACGGACAGCTGGGCTATGGCTACACCTTC
CDR3aa: CASSPTRSDGQLGYGYTF

v_gene: TRBV7-2
j_gene: TRBJ2-7
d_gene: -
abundance: -
CDR3nt: TGTGCCAGCAGCTTTTACGACGATGCGGGGGAGCAGTACTTC
CDR3aa: CASSFYDDAGEQYF

v_gene: TRBV28
j_gene: TRBJ1-2
d_gene: -
abundance: -
CDR3nt: TGTGCCAGCAGTTTATTAGGTCAGGGTAGAAGTTTAGACTATGGCTACACCTTC
CDR3aa: CASSLLGQGRSLDYGYTF

v_gene: TRBV5-4
j_gene: TRBJ1-2
d_gene: TRBD1
abundance: few
CDR3nt: TGTGCCAGCAGACACGAAAACGACAGGGAGGCCTATGGCTACACCTTC
CDR3aa: CASRHENDREAYGYTF

v_gene: TRBV11-2
j_gene: TRBJ2-1
d_gene: -
abundance: once
CDR3nt: TGTGCCAGCAGCTTACTAGCGTCCTCCTACAATGAGCAGTTCTTC
CDR3aa: CASSLLASSYNEQFF

v_gene: TRBV28
j_gene: TRBJ2-1
d_gene: TRBD2
abundance: -
CDR3nt: TGTGCCAGCAGTCCCCCCCTCCGTGGCGGGAGGGCCGAGCATGAGCAGTTCTTC
CDR3aa: CASSPPLRGGRAEHEQFF

v_gene: TRBV2
j_gene: TRBJ2-1
d_gene: -
abundance: -
CDR3nt: TGTGCCAGCAGGGACAGCTCCTACAATGAGCAGTTCTTC
CDR3aa: CASRDSSYNEQFF

v_gene: TRBV5-1
j_gene: TRBJ2-7
d_gene: -
abundance: -
CDR3nt: TGCGCCAGCCGTCTCCTTCAGGGGTCCCCCTACGAGCAGTACTTC
CDR3aa: CASRLLQGSPYEQYF

v_gene: TRBV19
j_gene: TRBJ1-5
d_gene: TRBD1
abundance: -
CDR3nt: TGTGCCAGTAGTGGGACAGGAGGTAATCAGCCCCAGCATTTT
CDR3aa: CASSGTGGNQPQHF

v_gene: TRBV7-6
j_gene: TRBJ1-5
d_gene: -
abundance: -
CDR3nt: TGTGCCAGCAGCTTAACTGGCGGGGTTCATCAGCCCCAGCATTTT
CDR3aa: CASSLTGGVHQPQHF

v_gene: TRBV13
j_gene: TRBJ1-6
d_gene: -
abundance: -
CDR3nt: TGTGCCAGCAGCTTATTCGGGAGTCTGAATTCACCCCTCCACTTT
CDR3aa: CASSLFGSLNSPLHF

v_gene: TRBV5-1
j_gene: TRBJ2-1
d_gene: TRBD2
abundance: -
CDR3nt: TGCGCCAGCAGCTTGGAGGGCGGGAGTAGGAATGAGCAGTTCTTC
CDR3aa: CASSLEGGSRNEQFF

v_gene: TRBV5-4
j_gene: TRBJ1-4
d_gene: -
abundance: -
CDR3nt: TGTGCCAGCAGCCTCCGGCCCCTAACAGATGAAAAACTGTTTTTT
CDR3aa: CASSLRPLTDEKLFF